These T cell receptor beta chains were read from a single sample in a study of naive and memory T cell subsets. MiXCR, applied by TCRdb to the UMI-ligation and nested PCR reads, yields one record per CDR3 protein. The repertoire consists of approximately 29,000 distinct CDR3 sequences, with about a fifth occurring once and the leading ten covering 3% to 4%. Input material: effector memory CD4+ T cells from blood. The source is a human donor in good health. The CDR3 runs from the conserved cysteine through the conserved F or W. The order of the fields is CDR3 DNA, CDR3 protein, V gene, J gene, clone size, D gene. A D gene is named only where the DNA matches it firmly. The size field is filled for only some rows; it gives once, few, many or a size class.

TGTGCCAGCACCCTGACAGGGGGAAAGGAAAAACTGTTTTTT	CASTLTGGKEKLFF	TRBV7-9	TRBJ1-4	.	TRBD1
TGTGCCAGCAGCTGGGAGGTGAACATGAACACTGAAGCTTTCTTT	CASSWEVNMNTEAFF	TRBV5-4	TRBJ1-1	.	.
TGTGCCAGCAGCCAAGACAGACTACAGTTCTTC	CASSQDRLQFF	TRBV14	TRBJ2-1	medium-sized	.
TGTGCCAGCAGCCCGACAGTAGGGGCACCCCTCCACTTT	CASSPTVGAPLHF	TRBV7-6	TRBJ1-6	.	.
TGTGCCAGCATCGACTACGGGCAGTCGGGGAATACGCAGTATTTT	CASIDYGQSGNTQYF	TRBV6-6	TRBJ2-3	.	.
TGTGCCAGCAGCCGCGACGCCGATGTGTGGACCGGGGAGCTGTTTTTT	CASSRDADVWTGELFF	TRBV6-1	TRBJ2-2	few	.
TGTGCCAGCAGCCAAGATATTCCGGGGAGGCGCACTGAAGCTTTCTTT	CASSQDIPGRRTEAFF	TRBV3-1	TRBJ1-1	.	.
TGCAGCGCTGCAATTAGGATGGGCCAAGGGAACACAGATACGCAGTATTTT	CSAAIRMGQGNTDTQYF	TRBV29-1	TRBJ2-3	.	.
TGCAGTGCTAGACGGACGAACTACGAGCAGTACTTC	CSARRTNYEQYF	TRBV20-1	TRBJ2-7	few	.
TGCAGTGCCCAATCTATGACTAGCGGGGGCTCCGGATATACGCAGTATTTT	CSAQSMTSGGSGYTQYF	TRBV20-1	TRBJ2-3	.	TRBD2
TGTGCCAGCAGCTTAGGCACCTATGGCTACACCTTC	CASSLGTYGYTF	TRBV11-2	TRBJ1-2	.	.
TGCGCCAGCAGCTTGGATGTCAATCAGCCCCAGCATTTT	CASSLDVNQPQHF	TRBV5-1	TRBJ1-5	large	.
TGCAGTGCTCAACATTTCGGGGGCTACACCTTC	CSAQHFGGYTF	TRBV20-1	TRBJ1-2	medium-sized	.
TGTGCCAGCAGCCCTGCGGGGAGTAGGGTGACCTACGAGCAGTACTTC	CASSPAGSRVTYEQYF	TRBV5-6	TRBJ2-7	.	.
TGCAGTGCTAGCGGGAGGGCGACAGATACGCAGTATTTT	CSASGRATDTQYF	TRBV20-1	TRBJ2-3	few	TRBD2
TGTGCCAGCAGTGCTCGGACTAGCGGGAACGGGGAGCTGTTTTTT	CASSARTSGNGELFF	TRBV25-1	TRBJ2-2	few	TRBD2
TGTGCCAGCACCTCTTCCAGGGGCTACACCTTC	CASTSSRGYTF	TRBV2	TRBJ1-2	medium-sized	.
TGTGCCAGCAGCCAAGACCGACATGACCAAGAGACCCAGTACTTC	CASSQDRHDQETQYF	TRBV4-2	TRBJ2-5	.	.
TGTGCCATCAGTGCCGGATCCTATAGCAATCAGCCCCAGCATTTT	CAISAGSYSNQPQHF	TRBV10-3	TRBJ1-5	medium-sized	.
TGTGCCAGCAGCCCGCGAGTTGGGACAGGGACCTACGAGCAGTACTTC	CASSPRVGTGTYEQYF	TRBV28	TRBJ2-7	.	TRBD1
TGTGCCACCCGGGGGGCCGGATCGGGCGGGGAGCTGTTTTTT	CATRGAGSGGELFF	TRBV24-1	TRBJ2-2	few	.
TGTGCCAGCAGCGTTTCTAGCAGTCTCGACAATGAGCAGTTCTTC	CASSVSSSLDNEQFF	TRBV9	TRBJ2-1	few	.
TGTGCCTGGTCCGGGACGGCGGGAAACACCATATATTTT	CAWSGTAGNTIYF	TRBV30	TRBJ1-3	many	.
TGTGCCAGCAGGGCCTACAGAACAACTAATGAAAAACTGTTTTTT	CASRAYRTTNEKLFF	TRBV6-1	TRBJ1-4	.	.
TGTGCCACCAGCAGCCCGGGACAGGGATCACGGCCCCAGCATTTT	CATSSPGQGSRPQHF	TRBV15	TRBJ1-5	few	TRBD1
TGTGCCAGTAAGAGGGGGCTGAACTATGGCTACACCTTC	CASKRGLNYGYTF	TRBV19	TRBJ1-2	many	TRBD1
TGTGCCAGCAGCTCACAAGCTAGTGCCCCTCAAGAGACCCAGTACTTC	CASSSQASAPQETQYF	TRBV3-1	TRBJ2-5	.	.
TGTGCCAGCAGCCAGGAGGGACAGCCCACAGATACGCAGTATTTT	CASSQEGQPTDTQYF	TRBV14	TRBJ2-3	few	.
TGTGCCATCAGTGAGTCGGCTAGCGGGACGCTCCTCTACGAGCAGTACTTC	CAISESASGTLLYEQYF	TRBV10-3	TRBJ2-7	few	TRBD2